The 28 T cell receptor beta chains listed next were all sequenced from one sample in a study of early T cells in non-severe SARS-CoV-2 infection (dated by TCRdb to the early 2020s). Library construction relied on 5' RACE. TCRdb names NextSeq 500 as the instrument used. Through fastp at Q25 and MiXCR, TCRdb rebuilt clones from the public reads, retaining in-frame beta chains. Every entry covers one CDR3 protein and lists the most common genes and DNA from its rows. This sample is represented by around 70,000 distinct CDR3 sequences; roughly 9.1% of them were singletons. The ten top clones hold approximately 3% of the sample. Sequencing was done on a sample of whole blood. Every receptor here comes from an adult who was a healthcare worker with PCR-confirmed SARS-CoV-2 infection or an uninfected control (not recorded which).

This clonotype was seen at least ten times. The chain links TRBV11-2 to TRBJ2-5, with 9 bases aligning to TRBD1. J lost 2 bases, V lost 5 bases, and 3 bases had no gene match. The CDR3 has 14 amino acids. CDR1 and CDR2 (germline): SGHAT, FQNNGV. This CDR3 is CASSRTGVQETQYF. Written as DNA, the CDR3 is TGTGCCAGCAGCCGGACAGGGGTTCAAGAGACCCAGTACTTC.

Only a few counts were recorded for this clonotype. V and J are TRBV15 and TRBJ2-5; TRBD1 matches at 9 bases. The CDR3 runs to 14 residues. The V gene end was trimmed by 3 bases and the J gene end by 4 bases; junction bases not matched to a gene: 3. Germline assignment: CDR1 LNHNV and CDR2 YYDKDF (reference sequence). For the CDR3, the DNA is TGTGCCACCAGCAGGGGACAGGGAAGAGAGACCCAGTACTTC. It is translated as CATSRGQGRETQYF. The whole variable domain, remainder taken from reference TRBV15 and TRBJ2-5, is DAMVIQNPRYQVTQFGKPVTLSCSQTLNHNVMYWYQQKSSQAPKLLFHYYDKDFNNEADTPDNFQSRRPNTSFCFLDIRSPGLGDTAMYLCATSRGQGRETQYFGPGTRLLVL.

This clonotype was counted at least ten times. J is TRBJ1-1 and V is TRBV18, with D hard to call. Germline V gene data show CDR1 as KGHSH and CDR2 as LQKENI. The CDR3 has 13 amino acids. Between the trimmed V and J ends, which lost 5 bases and 3 bases, there was a span of 10 bases. The CDR3 spells CASSSEVDTEAFF. CDR3 in DNA: TGTGCCAGCTCATCAGAAGTGGACACTGAAGCTTTCTTT.

The chain uses TRBV2 and TRBJ2-3; tentative D call: TRBD2 (6 bases). The germline gives CDR1 SNHLY, CDR2 FYNNEI. CDR3 length equals 13 residues. V dropped 1 base and J dropped 11 bases, with 13 bases sitting between them. The CDR3, as DNA: TGTGCCAGCAGTGAAGGGGTCGGGAGTGGGCAGTATTTT. Translated: CASSEGVGSGQYF.

This clonotype has only a few counts. The V gene is TRBV29-1, the J gene TRBJ2-7; D is possibly TRBD2 (5 bases). V was trimmed by 0 bases and J by 3 bases, leaving 15 bases between them. The CDR3 extends over 15 amino acids. In germline, CDR1 is SQVTM, CDR2 ANQGSEA. CDR3 protein: CSVEDPRGSYYEQYF. DNA of the CDR3: TGCAGCGTTGAAGACCCCCGGGGTAGCTACTACGAGCAGTACTTC.

The chain uses TRBV5-1 and TRBJ1-4; a weak D match, TRBD1 (5 bases). Germline CDR1 and CDR2: SGHRS and YFSETQ. This CDR3 has 15 amino acids. Trimming took 0 bases from V and 10 from J, leaving 16 bases between them. The CDR3 sequence is CASSLATAGHGKLFF. CDR3 in DNA: TGCGCCAGCAGCTTGGCCACTGCGGGGCACGGAAAACTGTTTTTT.

In this sample, this clonotype turned up many times. No DNA is shown, since the ends of the CDR3 on it are uncertain; the CDR3 is the one TCRdb lists. The V and J genes are TRBV21-1 and TRBJ1-4. TRBV21-1 is annotated as a pseudogene. Ends included, the CDR3 has 16 residues. The CDR3 sequence: CASSVGRPRLMKNCFF.

The chain carries TRBV7-2 and TRBJ2-2, with D perhaps TRBD1 (5 bases). The CDR3 totals 15 residues. Trimming removed 9 bases from V and 0 bases from J, with 14 bases in between. Germline values: CDR1 SGHTA, CDR2 FQGNSA. CDR3 loop: CASSKGPSNTGELFF. The DNA for the CDR3 is TGTGCCAGTTCTAAGGGGCCTTCGAACACCGGGGAGCTGTTTTTT.

In its sample, this clonotype was seen many times. V and J are TRBV20-1 and TRBJ1-2, with a weak D call TRBD1 (6 bases). The CDR3 has 13 amino acids. V lost 8 bases to trimming and J lost 0 bases, with 13 bases between them. From germline, CDR1 is DFQATT and CDR2 SNEGSKA (reference sequence). CDR3 sequence reads: CSRPRQANYGYTF. As DNA, the CDR3 is TGCAGTAGGCCTAGACAGGCTAACTATGGCTACACCTTC.

This clonotype came up a few times. The chain is built from TRBV12-3 or TRBV12-4 and TRBJ2-7; 10 bases fit TRBD2. This CDR3 has 15 amino acids. V was clipped by 5 bases and J by 3 bases; unmatched bases: 7. This CDR3 is CASSPSWTSGYEQYF. DNA of the CDR3: TGTGCCAGCAGTCCATCATGGACTAGCGGCTACGAGCAGTACTTC.

This clonotype has only a few counts. This rearrangement joins TRBV5-4 to TRBJ2-3; 13 bases match TRBD2. The J segment lost 4 bases and the V segment lost 3 bases, leaving 2 bases of the junction unmatched. CDR1 and CDR2 (germline): SGHNT, YYREEE (reference sequence). This CDR3 has 15 residues. CDR3 DNA sequence: TGTGCCAGCAGCTGGACTAGCGGGAGCGCAGATACGCAGTATTTT. Its translation: CASSWTSGSADTQYF. The full variable domain, with the rest looked up from reference TRBV5-4 and TRBJ2-3, is ETGVTQSPTHLIKTRGQQVTLRCSSQSGHNTVSWYQQALGQGPQFIFQYYREEENGRGNFPPRFSGLQFPNYSSELNVNALELDDSALYLCASSWTSGSADTQYFGPGTRLTVL.

The sample holds a few counts of this clonotype. The chain has TRBV10-2 and TRBJ2-3, with D tentatively TRBD1 (6 bases). Germline CDR1 and CDR2: WSHSY and SAAADI. The V and J ends lost 3 bases and 3 bases respectively, with 10 bases between them. CDR3 length equals 14 residues. CDR3 amino acids: CASSEQGITDTQYF. The CDR3 DNA is TGCGCCAGCAGTGAACAGGGTATAACAGATACGCAGTATTTT.

This clonotype showed up just a few times. The V call is TRBV7-9, the J call TRBJ2-1, with 9 positions matching TRBD2. From germline, CDR1 is SEHNR and CDR2 FQNEAQ (reference sequence). The CDR3 runs to 16 residues. Trimming removed 5 bases from V and 7 bases from J; junction bases left unmatched: 12. Here the CDR3 DNA reads TGTGCCAGCAGCCCCCGGGGTAGCGGGAGTGGAAATGAGCAGTTCTTC. Its protein product is CASSPRGSGSGNEQFF. The whole variable domain, filled in from reference TRBV7-9 and TRBJ2-1, reads DTGVSQNPRHKITKRGQNVTFRCDPISEHNRLYWYRQTLGQGPEFLTYFQNEAQLEKSRLLSDRFSAERPKGSFSTLEIQRTEQGDSAMYLCASSPRGSGSGNEQFFGPGTRLTVL.

This clonotype was counted a few times. V gene TRBV11-2 combines with J gene TRBJ2-5; D possibly uses TRBD1 or TRBD2 (5 bases each). V lost 6 bases to trimming and J lost 0 bases, with 11 bases between them. This CDR3 has 14 residues. Germline assignment: CDR1 SGHAT and CDR2 FQNNGV. CDR3: CASSSRDDQETQYF. CDR3 bases: TGTGCCAGCAGTTCCCGGGACGACCAAGAGACCCAGTACTTC.

There are a few counts of this clonotype. The chain links TRBV5-1 to TRBJ2-1, with a possible D match to TRBD2 (6 bases). Germline values: CDR1 SGHRS, CDR2 YFSETQ. Trimming cost V 0 bases and J 6 bases, with 13 bases left between them. The CDR3 extends over 15 amino acids. The CDR3 loop is CASSLVTSSPNEQFF. The CDR3 coding sequence is TGCGCCAGCAGCTTGGTAACTAGCTCTCCCAATGAGCAGTTCTTC.

The chain couples TRBV19 to TRBJ2-3, with TRBD1 identical over 7 bases. The germline V gene has CDR1 LNHDA and CDR2 SQIVND (reference sequence). The CDR3 consists of 14 residues. V was clipped by 6 bases and J by 2 bases; unmatched bases: 5. The CDR3 DNA sequence: TGTGCCAGTAGGACTGACAGGGCCACAGATACGCAGTATTTT. Translated: CASRTDRATDTQYF.

This clonotype was counted many times. The chain carries TRBV10-2 and TRBJ2-2, with D possibly TRBD1 on 5 matching bases. Trimming stripped 6 bases from V and 1 base from J, with 12 bases between. This CDR3 region has 15 residues. CDR1 is WSHSY and CDR2 is SAAADI in the germline V gene. In DNA, the CDR3 is TGCGCCAGCAGCGATCTGACAGAGAACACCGGGGAGCTGTTTTTT. Protein: CASSDLTENTGELFF.

This clonotype was seen many times. The genes are TRBV7-9 and TRBJ2-5, with TRBD2 as a possible D gene (5 bases). Germline V CDR1 and CDR2: SEHNR, FQNEAQ (reference sequence). This CDR3 region has 14 residues. V lost 0 bases and J lost 5, with 10 bases in between. The CDR3 sequence is CASSLAGVPETQYF. CDR3 in DNA: TGTGCCAGCAGCTTAGCGGGAGTTCCGGAGACCCAGTACTTC.

This clonotype was observed a few times. The chain joins TRBV6-6 to TRBJ2-1; D call uncertain. The CDR3 extends over 14 amino acids. V gave up 0 bases and J gave up 8 bases, with 11 bases separating them. The germline V gene has CDR1 MNHNY and CDR2 SVGAGI (reference sequence). CDR3 loop: CASSYSEALHEQFF. The CDR3, as DNA: TGTGCCAGCAGTTACTCGGAAGCGTTACATGAGCAGTTCTTC.

The CDR3 here is CASSYGTNQETQYF. The CDR3 nucleotides read TGTGCCAGCAGTTACGGGACCAACCAAGAGACCCAGTACTTC. This chain joins TRBV6-2 or TRBV6-3 and TRBJ2-5; D tentatively fits TRBD1 or TRBD2 (5 bases each). V gave up 2 bases and J gave up 0 bases, with 7 bases separating them. This CDR3 comprises 14 residues. In germline, CDR1 is MNHEY, CDR2 SVGEGT.

This clonotype was seen more than once but under ten times. The chain links TRBV6-2 or TRBV6-3 to TRBJ2-1; the D gene is possibly TRBD2 (6 bases). The CDR3 has 19 amino acids. Trimming left V 0 bases short and J 0 bases short, with 18 bases between. Germline CDR1 and CDR2: MNHEY and SVGEGT. The CDR3 bases are TGTGCCAGCAGTTACTCTCACGGGAGAGGAAGCAGCTCCTACAATGAGCAGTTCTTC. This sequence encodes CASSYSHGRGSSSYNEQFF.

This clonotype was counted between two and nine times. The J gene is TRBJ2-2, the V gene TRBV20-1; D is ambiguous. The CDR3 runs to 14 residues. Between the trimmed V and J ends, which lost 2 bases and 0 bases, there was a span of 7 bases. Germline assignment: CDR1 DFQATT and CDR2 SNEGSKA (reference sequence). In DNA, the CDR3 is TGCAGTGCTAGATCCAGTACGAACACCGGGGAGCTGTTTTTT. It is translated as CSARSSTNTGELFF.

The V and J genes are TRBV18 and TRBJ2-3, with D possibly being TRBD1 (5 bases). The V end lost 3 bases, the J end lost 1 base, and 11 bases lay between the germline ends. The CDR3 consists of 15 residues. Germline V gives CDR1 KGHSH, CDR2 LQKENI. CDR3 region: CASSPQQQGTDTQYF. CDR3 coding DNA: TGTGCCAGCTCACCCCAACAACAGGGCACAGATACGCAGTATTTT.

This chain connects TRBV29-1 to TRBJ2-2; the D call may be TRBD1 or TRBD2 (6 bases each). The CDR3 covers 15 residues. Germline assignment: CDR1 SQVTM and CDR2 ANQGSEA. V was trimmed by 4 bases and J by 0 bases, leaving 12 bases between them. CDR3 sequence reads: CSVGPGASNTGELFF. The CDR3 DNA sequence: TGCAGCGTTGGTCCGGGGGCCTCGAACACCGGGGAGCTGTTTTTT.

This clonotype appeared a few times. The V and J genes are TRBV28 and TRBJ2-7; D gene uncertain. The germline gives CDR1 MDHEN, CDR2 SYDVKM. The CDR3 extends over 12 amino acids. Trimming pared 6 bases from V and 1 base from J, leaving 7 bases between. CDR3 residues: CASRLVSYEQYF. DNA for the CDR3: TGTGCCAGCAGATTGGTTTCCTACGAGCAGTACTTC.

The chain combines TRBV5-1 with TRBJ2-1, with D possibly called TRBD1 or TRBD2 (5 bases each). The CDR3 is 15 residues long. Germline V lookup: CDR1 SGHRS, CDR2 YFSETQ. The ends were cut back, 4 bases at V and 0 bases at J, with 11 bases in the middle. The CDR3 loop reads CASSPGTSSYNEQFF. CDR3 nucleotide sequence: TGCGCCAGCAGCCCGGGGACCTCCTCCTACAATGAGCAGTTCTTC.

This clonotype showed up just a few times. The CDR3 region is CASSPRGSGVYEQYF. The CDR3 bases are TGTGCCAGCAGTCCCCGGGGTAGCGGAGTCTACGAGCAGTACTTC. The V gene is TRBV6-5, the J gene TRBJ2-7; D might be TRBD2 (6 bases). This CDR3 region has 15 residues. Germline V gives CDR1 MNHEY, CDR2 SVGAGI. The germline V and J ends were trimmed by 5 bases and 3 bases, with 17 bases remaining between them.

This clonotype was observed a few times. This chain joins TRBV6-2 or TRBV6-3 and TRBJ2-7; a possible D gene is TRBD2 (6 bases). This CDR3 has 12 residues. V was clipped by 5 bases and J by 6 bases, with 11 bases between them. Germline CDR1 reads MNHEY; CDR2 reads SVGEGT. CDR3 protein: CASSTIAAEQYF. The CDR3 DNA reads as TGTGCCAGCAGTACCATAGCGGCCGAGCAGTACTTC.